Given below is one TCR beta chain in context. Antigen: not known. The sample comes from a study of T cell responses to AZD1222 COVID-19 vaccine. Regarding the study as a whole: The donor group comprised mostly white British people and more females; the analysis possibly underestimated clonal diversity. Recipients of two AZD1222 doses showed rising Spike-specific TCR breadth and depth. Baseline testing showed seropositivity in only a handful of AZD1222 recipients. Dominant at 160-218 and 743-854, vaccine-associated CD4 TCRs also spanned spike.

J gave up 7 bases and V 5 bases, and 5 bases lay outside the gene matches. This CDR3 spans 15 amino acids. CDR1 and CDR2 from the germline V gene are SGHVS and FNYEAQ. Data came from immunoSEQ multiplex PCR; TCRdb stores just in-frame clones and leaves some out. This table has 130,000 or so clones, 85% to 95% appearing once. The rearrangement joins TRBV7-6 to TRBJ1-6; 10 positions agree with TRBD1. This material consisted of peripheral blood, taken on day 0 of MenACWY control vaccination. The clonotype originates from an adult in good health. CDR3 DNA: TGTGCCAGCAGCGCCGCGGGACAGGGGAATTCACCCCTCCACTTT. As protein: CASSAAGQGNSPLHF.